This entry lists 5 T cell receptor beta chains sequenced from one sample in a study of CXCR3-negative and CXCR3-positive naive CD8 T cells. TRB cDNA was prepared as libraries by UMI-labeled 5' RACE. TCRdb re-called the 5' RACE reads and shows each CDR3 protein once, DNA omitted. The sample has roughly 130,000 distinct CDR3 sequences. Whole-study findings and limits: More hydrophobic TRB CDR3s occurred in CXCR3-positive than in CXCR3-negative naive cells.

Their recognized antigens are unknown. The specimen was naive CXCR3+ CD8+ T cells from blood. The subset is: CD45RO-CCR7+CD27+CD95- naive CD8+ T cells expressing CXCR3 (TNR3+). The receptors derive from a human donor in good health. Some clones in this sample may be carry-over from other donors' samples.

The rearrangement links TRBV29-1 to TRBJ2-7. The V gene's germline CDR1 is SQVTM and CDR2 ANQGSEA. The CDR3 has 11 residues. CDR3 in amino acids: CSVDSGYEQYF.

CDR3 sequence reads: CASRGRGRYEQYF. The rearrangement joins TRBV12-3 or TRBV12-4 to TRBJ2-7; as DNA is missing, the TRBD1 call by TCRdb cannot be tested. CDR3 length: 13 residues.

The chain carries TRBV12-2 and TRBJ2-7; checking the TCRdb D call of TRBD2 is not possible without DNA. TRBV12-2 is annotated as a pseudogene. The CDR3 loop spans 18 amino acids. CDR3 residues: CASRPLHYEGGVPYEQYF.

The chain combines TRBV29-1 with TRBJ2-7. CDR1 is SQVTM and CDR2 is ANQGSEA in the germline V gene. The CDR3 covers 14 residues. The CDR3 protein is CSVEDGSSPYEQYF.

V usage is TRBV2 and J usage is TRBJ2-7; there is no DNA to check the TCRdb D call of TRBD1. The CDR3 totals 15 residues. The V gene's germline CDR1 is SNHLY and CDR2 FYNNEI. The chain's CDR3 is CASSEARTGTYEQYF. Together with reference TRBV2 and TRBJ2-7, the CDR3 gives the full variable domain: EPEVTQTPSHQVTQMGQEVILRCVPISNHLYFYWYRQILGQKVEFLVSFYNNEISEKSEIFDDQFSVERPDGSNFTLKIRSTKLEDSAMYFCASSEARTGTYEQYFGPGTRLTVT.